One sample yielded the 8 T cell receptor beta chains listed below, sequenced in a study of T cell responses to AZD1222 COVID-19 vaccine (dated by TCRdb to the early 2020s). Read against the paper, the sample's time point label means: about 28 days (+/-7) after the second vaccine dose. The library was generated by the immunoSEQ multiplex PCR assay. In TCRdb, the immuneACCESS table is reduced to in-frame sequences with V and J assigned. These tables do not hold every clone; where another copy was compared, an unresolved V gene accounts for under half, and the others remain unexplained. A total of under 150,000 clones appear in this sample, about 91% of them only once. Almost 6.5% of the sample is in the top ten clones. Sequenced here: peripheral blood, sampled 28 days after the second AZD1222 dose. The receptors stem from an adult who received the AZD1222 COVID-19 vaccine.

J is TRBJ2-7 and V is TRBV7-8, with 7 bases aligning to TRBD1. V lost 0 bases to trimming and J lost 7 bases; unmatched junction nucleotides: 3. Germline V gives CDR1 SGHVS, CDR2 FQNEAQ. The CDR3 is made up of 13 amino acids. The CDR3 reads CASSLATGQEQYF. The CDR3 DNA sequence: TGTGCCAGCAGCTTAGCGACAGGGCAGGAGCAGTACTTC.

This clone was seen a handful of times. The V call is TRBV3-1 (or the pseudogene TRBV3-2), the J call TRBJ2-2; unclear D gene. V was clipped by 3 bases and J by 8 bases, with 4 bases between them. CDR3 length equals 11 residues. CDR1 is LGHDT and CDR2 is YNNKEL in the germline V gene (reference sequence). This chain's CDR3 is CASSHMGELFF. The CDR3 region has the DNA TGTGCCAGCAGCCACATGGGGGAGCTGTTTTTT.

This clone was observed once. The chain is built from TRBV28 and TRBJ2-3; D call uncertain. Germline CDR1 MDHEN, CDR2 SYDVKM. Trimming shortened V by 8 bases and J by 2 bases, and 20 bases separated the two germline ends. CDR3 length: 16 residues. The CDR3, as DNA: TGTGCCAGCTCTGACGGAGCATCCTTTCTCACAGATACGCAGTATTTT. Its translation is CASSDGASFLTDTQYF. Based on the CDR3 plus reference TRBV28 and TRBJ2-3, the full variable domain is DVKVTQSSRYLVKRTGEKVFLECVQDMDHENMFWYRQDPGLGLRLIYFSYDVKMKEKGDIPEGYSVSREKKERFSLILESASTNQTSMYLCASSDGASFLTDTQYFGPGTRLTVL.

The chain uses TRBV19 and TRBJ1-6, with D perhaps matching TRBD1 (6 bases). This CDR3 region has 13 residues. V was trimmed by 11 bases and J by 9 bases, leaving 17 bases between them. The germline V gene encodes CDR1 LNHDA and CDR2 SQIVND (reference sequence). The CDR3 is CAGSAGAGSPLHF. As DNA, the CDR3 is TGTGCCGGGTCCGCGGGGGCGGGTTCACCCCTCCACTTT.

The J gene is TRBJ2-7, the V gene TRBV7-2; 9 bases are shared with TRBD1. The length of the CDR3 is 15 residues. CDR1 SGHTA and CDR2 FQGNSA come from the germline V gene. J was trimmed by 5 bases and V by 3 bases; bases with no gene match: 8. This CDR3 is CASSFHRGLLNEQYF. CDR3 in DNA: TGTGCCAGCAGCTTTCACAGGGGGCTATTAAACGAGCAGTACTTC.

The chain has TRBV19 and TRBJ1-1; 8 bases agree with TRBD1. Germline values: CDR1 LNHDA, CDR2 SQIVND (reference sequence). The CDR3 is made up of 16 amino acids. The trim removed 7 bases at V and 1 base at J, leaving 11 bases unmatched. Here the CDR3 reads CASMGQVGTRNTEAFF. The CDR3 nucleotides read TGTGCCAGTATGGGACAGGTGGGTACTAGGAACACTGAAGCTTTCTTT.

This clone was seen a few times. The chain is built from TRBV4-2 and TRBJ1-5, with D hard to call. This CDR3 region has 16 residues. Germline V lookup: CDR1 LGHNA, CDR2 YNFKEQ. The V end was cut by 0 bases, the J end by 0 bases, with 9 bases between. The CDR3 bases are TGTGCCAGCAGCCAAGATCCGGGAAATAGCAATCAGCCCCAGCATTTT. This translates into CASSQDPGNSNQPQHF.

This chain connects TRBV7-3 to TRBJ1-1; D unclear. V lost 2 bases, J lost 0 bases, and 4 bases lay in between. In germline, CDR1 is SGHTA, CDR2 FQGTGA. The CDR3 runs to 13 residues. The CDR3 here is CASSLYMNTEAFF. DNA of the CDR3: TGTGCCAGCAGCTTATACATGAACACTGAAGCTTTCTTT.